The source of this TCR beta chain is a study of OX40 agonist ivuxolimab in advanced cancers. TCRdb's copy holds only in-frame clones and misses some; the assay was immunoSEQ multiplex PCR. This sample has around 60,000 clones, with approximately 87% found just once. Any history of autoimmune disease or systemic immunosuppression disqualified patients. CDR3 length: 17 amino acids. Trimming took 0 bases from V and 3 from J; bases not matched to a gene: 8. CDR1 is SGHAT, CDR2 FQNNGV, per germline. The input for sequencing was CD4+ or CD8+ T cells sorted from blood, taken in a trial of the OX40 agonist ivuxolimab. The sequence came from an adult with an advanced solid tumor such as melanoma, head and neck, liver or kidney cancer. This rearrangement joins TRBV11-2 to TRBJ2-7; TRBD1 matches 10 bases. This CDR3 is CASSLELRQGADYEQYF. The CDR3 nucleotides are TGTGCCAGCAGCTTAGAGCTGAGACAGGGGGCGGACTACGAGCAGTACTTC.